Each of the 23 T cell receptor beta chains below was sequenced from the same sample in a study of CD8+ T cells in alopecia areata. Stated treatment: oral pan-JAK inhibitor, 5-10 mg twice daily. RNA extraction and reverse transcription yielded cDNA as sequencing template. Generated by immunoSEQ multiplex PCR, the TCRdb table keeps only in-frame clones and is missing some. The sample lists about 150,000 clones, 45% to 60% occurring once. Source: CD8+ T cells sorted from blood, taken at week 4, from a patient treated with tofacitinib. These receptors originate from a human donor with alopecia areata.

This sequence joins TRBV5-4 and TRBJ2-6; TRBD1 agrees at 10 bases. V lost 3 bases and J lost 1; bases outside the gene matches: 7. This CDR3 spans 18 amino acids. CDR1 and CDR2 (germline): SGHNT, YYREEE (reference sequence). The CDR3 here is CASSSPRDRGSGANVLTF. CDR3 bases: TGTGCCAGCAGCTCGCCCCGGGACAGGGGATCTGGGGCCAACGTCCTGACTTTC.

The table lists this clone with a few counts. The chain carries TRBV6-5 and TRBJ2-5, with TRBD2 identical over 9 bases. V lost 5 bases, J lost 5 bases, and 9 bases stayed unmatched. Germline CDR1 and CDR2: MNHEY and SVGAGI. The CDR3 extends over 15 amino acids. CDR3 bases: TGTGCCAGCAGTACCTATAGCGGGGGCGGGGAGACCCAGTACTTC. Translation: CASSTYSGGGETQYF.

The rearrangement links TRBV7-8 to TRBJ1-5; maybe TRBD1 (5 bases). The CDR3 loop spans 14 amino acids. The germline V and J ends were trimmed by 4 bases and 0 bases, with 7 bases remaining between them. The germline V gene encodes CDR1 SGHVS and CDR2 FQNEAQ. CDR3 region: CASSSTVSNQPQHF. In DNA form, the CDR3 reads TGTGCCAGCAGCTCGACAGTTAGCAATCAGCCCCAGCATTTT.

The gene calls are TRBV14 and TRBJ2-7; 9 bases map to TRBD1. Germline CDR1 and CDR2: SGHDN and FVKESK. The CDR3 covers 16 residues. Trimming removed 2 bases from V and 2 bases from J; junction bases left unmatched: 7. The CDR3 DNA sequence: TGTGCCAGCAGCCAATATACAGGGGGCCGTCCCTACGAGCAGTACTTC. This encodes CASSQYTGGRPYEQYF.

CDR3 nucleotides: TGTGCCAGCAGCTTAGAGGGGAACGAGCAGTACTTC. Its translation: CASSLEGNEQYF. The J gene is TRBJ2-7, the V gene TRBV11-2, with D unresolved. There are 12 residues in the CDR3. Trimming took off 0 bases at V and 5 bases at J, with 5 bases between the two ends. Per the germline V gene, CDR1 is SGHAT and CDR2 is FQNNGV.

The chain combines TRBV6-5 with TRBJ1-1; no clear D. From germline, CDR1 is MNHEY and CDR2 SVGAGI. The CDR3 length is 13 residues. Trimming shortened V by 2 bases and J by 4 bases, and 8 bases separated the two germline ends. CDR3 region: CASSYNTFTEAFF. The CDR3 DNA is TGTGCCAGCAGTTACAACACCTTCACTGAAGCTTTCTTT.

This clone was counted between two and nine times. Written as DNA, the CDR3 is TGTGCCAGCAGCGTAGGTGAGCGCTGGCTGCAGTTCTTC. This sequence encodes CASSVGERWLQFF. This chain joins TRBV9 and TRBJ2-1; D gene uncertain. V was clipped by 0 bases and J by 12 bases, with 13 bases between them. CDR3 length equals 13 residues. Germline lookup yields CDR1 SGDLS and CDR2 YYNGEE.

The chain uses TRBV6-5 and TRBJ1-1; tentatively, D is TRBD1 (5 bases). This CDR3 has 13 amino acids. Trimming cost V 4 bases and J 1 base, with 7 bases left between them. Germline CDR1 reads MNHEY; CDR2 reads SVGAGI. Written as DNA, the CDR3 is TGTGCCAGCAGTTTGGACACGAACACTGAAGCTTTCTTT. Amino acid sequence: CASSLDTNTEAFF.

This chain connects TRBV5-6 to TRBJ2-5, with 7 nucleotides matching TRBD1. This CDR3 has 14 amino acids. V lost 2 bases, J lost 5 bases, and 6 bases stayed unmatched. Germline V gives CDR1 SGHDT, CDR2 YYEEEE. The chain's CDR3 is CASSFTGVGETQYF. The CDR3 bases are TGTGCCAGCAGCTTTACAGGGGTAGGGGAGACCCAGTACTTC.

CDR3 coding DNA: TGCAGCGTTGTTGCCAATGAGCAGTTCTTC. Its translation: CSVVANEQFF. This chain joins TRBV29-1 and TRBJ2-1; D not resolved. Germline values: CDR1 SQVTM, CDR2 ANQGSEA. This CDR3 comprises 10 residues. The V end lost 4 bases, the J end lost 6 bases, and 4 bases lay between the germline ends.

J is TRBJ1-1 and V is TRBV4-1; D call uncertain. CDR1 and CDR2 (germline): MGHRA, YSYEKL. V was pared by 0 bases and J by 6 bases, with 8 bases between. This CDR3 is built from 13 residues. This chain's CDR3 is CASSQEILAEAFF. The CDR3, as DNA: TGCGCCAGCAGCCAAGAGATCTTGGCTGAAGCTTTCTTT.

This clone has just a few counts. The rearrangement links TRBV6-5 to TRBJ1-2, with unresolved D. The CDR3 covers 13 residues. V was cut by 7 bases and J by 2 bases, with 11 bases left in between. CDR1 MNHEY and CDR2 SVGAGI come from the germline V gene. The CDR3 nucleotides read TGTGCCAGCACCAAGGACTGGAACTATGGCTACACCTTC. This sequence encodes CASTKDWNYGYTF.

V gene TRBV27 combines with J gene TRBJ2-5; weak D call: TRBD1 (6 bases). From germline, CDR1 is MNHEY and CDR2 SMNVEV (reference sequence). V lost 3 bases and J 2 bases, leaving 16 bases between the germline ends. The length of the CDR3 is 16 residues. CDR3 DNA sequence: TGTGCCAGCAGTTTTCTGACAGGTTACGAGCAAGAGACCCAGTACTTC. Translating gives CASSFLTGYEQETQYF.

This rearrangement joins TRBV14 to TRBJ2-2, with D perhaps TRBD1 (6 bases). The V end lost 1 base, the J end lost 5 bases, and 17 bases lay between the germline ends. CDR3 size: 17 residues. Germline values: CDR1 SGHDN, CDR2 FVKESK. The CDR3 is CASSQASRGLLTGELFF. For the CDR3, the DNA is TGTGCCAGCAGCCAAGCTTCCAGGGGTTTGTTAACCGGGGAGCTGTTTTTT. The full variable domain, in which reference TRBV14 and TRBJ2-2 provide the parts outside the CDR3, is EAGVTQFPSHSVIEKGQTVTLRCDPISGHDNLYWYRRVMGKEIKFLLHFVKESKQDESGMPNNRFLAERTGGTYSTLKVQPAELEDSGVYFCASSQASRGLLTGELFFGEGSRLTVL.

This chain uses TRBV6-6 with TRBJ1-2; the D gene is possibly TRBD1 (6 bases). The V gene lost 7 bases and the J gene lost 4 bases, with 22 bases spanning the gap. This CDR3 has 16 amino acids. Germline CDR1 is MNHNY and CDR2 is SVGAGI (reference sequence). The CDR3 DNA sequence: TGTGCCAGCACCTTGACAGGAGAGGGGCCCGCCTATGGCTACACCTTC. This gives the protein CASTLTGEGPAYGYTF.

The J gene is TRBJ2-7, the V gene TRBV27; D is unresolved. Trimming shortened V by 9 bases and J by 0 bases, and 12 bases separated the two germline ends. CDR3 length: 13 amino acids. The germline V gene encodes CDR1 MNHEY and CDR2 SMNVEV (reference sequence). CDR3 sequence reads: CASWDFVSYEQYF. For the CDR3, the DNA is TGTGCCAGTTGGGATTTTGTCTCCTACGAGCAGTACTTC.

The V and J genes are TRBV29-1 and TRBJ2-7; D may correspond to TRBD1 or TRBD2 (5 bases each). Germline V gene sequence: CDR1 SQVTM, CDR2 ANQGSEA. CDR3 length equals 11 residues. The V and J ends lost 7 bases and 5 bases respectively, with 12 bases between them. The CDR3: CSAWDGNEQYF. CDR3 bases: TGCAGCGCCTGGGACGGTAACGAGCAGTACTTC.

The chain is built from TRBV7-9 and TRBJ2-1; D unresolved. The CDR3 spans 14 residues. V dropped 1 base and J dropped 5 bases, with 9 bases sitting between them. CDR1 is SEHNR and CDR2 is FQNEAQ in the germline V gene (reference sequence). CDR3 residues: CASSLVVQHNEQFF. The CDR3 DNA sequence: TGTGCCAGCAGCTTAGTGGTCCAACACAATGAGCAGTTCTTC.

CDR3 sequence: CASYPEAANFYEQYF. The DNA for the CDR3 is TGTGCCAGCTACCCGGAGGCAGCGAATTTCTACGAGCAGTACTTC. The chain uses TRBV2 and TRBJ2-7, with D maybe TRBD2 (5 bases). The CDR3 is made up of 15 amino acids. The ends were cut back, 8 bases at V and 3 bases at J, with 20 bases in the middle. CDR1 is SNHLY and CDR2 is FYNNEI in the germline V gene.

The rearrangement links TRBV30 to TRBJ1-2; D may be TRBD1 (5 bases). The CDR3 covers 12 residues. The V and J ends lost 2 bases and 6 bases respectively, with 10 bases between them. Germline values: CDR1 GTSNPN, CDR2 SVGIG (reference sequence). The CDR3 loop reads CAWSLGTHGYTF. The CDR3 coding sequence is TGTGCCTGGAGTTTGGGGACCCATGGCTACACCTTC.

V and J are TRBV6-5 and TRBJ2-5; D is tentatively TRBD1 or TRBD2 (5 bases each). CDR3 length equals 14 residues. V was pared by 6 bases and J by 4 bases, with 15 bases between. Germline V gene data show CDR1 as MNHEY and CDR2 as SVGAGI. Here the CDR3 reads CASSHLAGTETQYF. In DNA form, the CDR3 reads TGTGCCAGCAGCCACCTGGCAGGGACAGAGACCCAGTACTTC.

This CDR3 is CASSQEILLGYTF. In DNA, the CDR3 is TGTGCCAGCAGCCAAGAGATCCTTCTAGGCTACACCTTC. V and J are TRBV4-2 and TRBJ1-2; no clear D. The V end was cut by 0 bases, the J end by 8 bases, with 10 bases between. The CDR3 runs to 13 residues. Per germline, CDR1 LGHNA and CDR2 YNFKEQ.

V gene TRBV9 combines with J gene TRBJ1-1; tentatively, D is TRBD1 (6 bases). In germline, CDR1 is SGDLS, CDR2 YYNGEE. CDR3 length equals 12 residues. Trimming cost V 2 bases and J 6 bases, with 8 bases left between them. The CDR3 DNA reads TGTGCCAGCAGCGTTCAGGGGTCTGAAGCTTTCTTT. Its translation: CASSVQGSEAFF.